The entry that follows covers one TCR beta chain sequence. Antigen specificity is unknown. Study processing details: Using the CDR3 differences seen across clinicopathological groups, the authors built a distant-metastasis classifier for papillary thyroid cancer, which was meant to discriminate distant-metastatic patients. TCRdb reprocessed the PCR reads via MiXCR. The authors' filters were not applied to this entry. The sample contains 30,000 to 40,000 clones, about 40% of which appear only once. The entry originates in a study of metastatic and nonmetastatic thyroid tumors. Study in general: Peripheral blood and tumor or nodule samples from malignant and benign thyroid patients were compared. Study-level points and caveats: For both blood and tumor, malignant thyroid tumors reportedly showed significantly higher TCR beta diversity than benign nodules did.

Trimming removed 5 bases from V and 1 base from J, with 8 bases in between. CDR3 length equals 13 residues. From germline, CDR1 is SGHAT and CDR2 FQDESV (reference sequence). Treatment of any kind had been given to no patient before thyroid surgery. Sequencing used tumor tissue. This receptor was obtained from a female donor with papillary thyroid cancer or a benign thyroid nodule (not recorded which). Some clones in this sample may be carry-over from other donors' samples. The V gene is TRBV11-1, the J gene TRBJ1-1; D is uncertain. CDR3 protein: CASSLWGNTEAFF. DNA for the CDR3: TGTGCCAGCAGCCTTTGGGGGAACACTGAAGCTTTCTTT.